The source of this T cell receptor (beta chain) is a study of T cells after yellow fever vaccination. This clonotype appeared a few times. Its target is unknown. 5'RACE template switching added a universal primer site and UMIs to TCR cDNA. In TCRdb, the 5' RACE reads were re-called with MiXCR into one record per CDR3 protein. The data contain hundreds of thousands of distinct CDR3 sequences, approximately 15% of them singletons. Findings and caveats of the study: It was a weaker secondary response, yet one that peaked faster, at day 5 versus 15.

This CDR3 spans 11 amino acids. Trimming took off 4 bases at V and 12 bases at J, with 10 bases between the two ends. This TCR derives from a young man who received the YFV17D yellow fever vaccine. Sequencing used PBMCs, obtained on the day of the yellow fever booster vaccination. The V gene is TRBV12-3 or TRBV12-4, the J gene TRBJ2-4, with D perhaps matching TRBD1 or TRBD2 (5 bases each). The CDR3 DNA follows: TGTGCCAGCAGTTGGGACCGGACTCAGTACTTC. Protein sequence: CASSWDRTQYF.